Following are 30 T cell receptor beta chains from one sample sequenced in a study of T-cell reconstitution after alpha-beta-depleted transplantation in children. Unique molecular identifiers were incorporated during preparation of the TCRbeta library. TCRdb ran MiXCR on the PCR reads and lists one entry per CDR3 protein. The sample consists of approximately 1,000,000 distinct CDR3 sequences, about 29% of them appearing once. The material sequenced was PBMCs, mostly from graft donor cells, taken 360 days after TCRalphabeta/CD19-depleted stem cell transplant. These receptors were obtained from a boy less than two years old who had a stem cell transplant for SCID, so the T cells may come from the graft donor.

Only one count was recorded for this clonotype. The CDR3 protein is CASNRPTGGQETQYF. CDR3 sequence (DNA): TGTGCCAGCAACCGACCTACAGGGGGTCAAGAGACCCAGTACTTC. The rearrangement uses TRBV7-8 and TRBJ2-5, with 8 bases fitting TRBD1. J gave up 2 bases and V 7 bases, and 9 bases lay outside the gene matches. Germline loops: CDR1 SGHVS, CDR2 FQNEAQ. The CDR3 runs to 15 residues.

This chain joins TRBV10-1 and TRBJ2-3; D possibly corresponds to TRBD2 (5 bases). The germline CDR1 and CDR2 sequences are WNHNN and SYGVQD (reference sequence). The CDR3 length is 15 residues. With 2 bases removed from V and 3 bases from J, the gap between germline ends came to 12 bases. The CDR3 DNA reads as TGCGCCAGCAGTGAGGGGGAGAAATATACAGATACGCAGTATTTT. It yields the protein CASSEGEKYTDTQYF.

J is TRBJ1-1 and V is TRBV7-2; D unclear. This CDR3 has 13 amino acids. Germline V gene data show CDR1 as SGHTA and CDR2 as FQGNSA. The V and J ends lost 1 base and 4 bases respectively, with 7 bases between them. The DNA of the CDR3 is TGTGCCAGCAGCTTAGTTCACGCCACTGAAGCTTTCTTT. Translating it yields CASSLVHATEAFF.

This clonotype was observed a few times. This chain joins TRBV12-3 or TRBV12-4 and TRBJ2-7; a possible D gene is TRBD1 (6 bases). Between the trimmed V and J ends, which lost 8 bases and 2 bases, there was a span of 13 bases. The CDR3 covers 13 residues. The CDR3 is CASSPTGTYEQYF. For the CDR3, the DNA is TGTGCCAGCTCACCCACAGGGACCTACGAGCAGTACTTC.

The sample holds a few counts of this clonotype. V usage is TRBV7-2 and J usage is TRBJ2-7; a weak D match, TRBD2 (5 bases). The CDR3 length is 18 residues. V dropped 5 bases and J dropped 1 base, with 24 bases sitting between them. The germline V gene has CDR1 SGHTA and CDR2 FQGNSA. CDR3 residues: CASSPAARNRKLSYEQYF. CDR3 bases: TGTGCCAGCAGCCCAGCGGCGCGTAATCGGAAGCTATCCTACGAGCAGTACTTC.

This clonotype was observed a few times. The V and J genes are TRBV6-2 or TRBV6-3 and TRBJ1-1; D gene uncertain. The CDR3 is 13 residues long. V was trimmed by 7 bases and J by 8 bases, leaving 17 bases between them. Germline CDR1 and CDR2: MNHEY and SVGEGT. CDR3 nucleotides: TGTGCCAGCACCCGTGGAGGGTCGGGCGAAGCTTTCTTT. Its protein product is CASTRGGSGEAFF.

This clonotype appeared a few times. This chain connects TRBV3-1 to TRBJ2-1; 11 nucleotides line up with TRBD2. The V gene's germline CDR1 is LGHDT and CDR2 YNNKEL (reference sequence). J was trimmed by 0 bases and V by 4 bases; bases with no gene match: 11. CDR3 length: 19 amino acids. Written as DNA, the CDR3 is TGTGCCAGCAGCCCTCCACTAGCGGGGGCCGAAAGCTCCTACAATGAGCAGTTCTTC. This gives the protein CASSPPLAGAESSYNEQFF.

The table lists this clonotype with many counts. The V and J genes are TRBV14 and TRBJ2-6; D not resolved. Trimming left V 5 bases short and J 3 bases short, with 5 bases between. The CDR3 has 13 amino acids. The germline CDR1 and CDR2 sequences are SGHDN and FVKESK. CDR3 protein: CASSSGGANVLTF. CDR3 in DNA: TGTGCCAGCAGCTCGGGTGGGGCCAACGTCCTGACTTTC.

The chain joins TRBV12-3 or TRBV12-4 to TRBJ1-4; TRBD1 is a possible D gene (6 bases). V lost 5 bases and J lost 8, with 15 bases in between. This CDR3 contains 14 residues. The CDR3 bases are TGTGCCAGCAGTAGGGAGGGGGTGCAGGAAAAACTGTTTTTT. It yields the protein CASSREGVQEKLFF.

V gene TRBV15 combines with J gene TRBJ2-3; TRBD1 might be the D (6 bases). CDR3 length: 15 amino acids. Trimming left V 2 bases short and J 6 bases short, with 15 bases between. CDR1 and CDR2 from the germline V gene are LNHNV and YYDKDF (reference sequence). The CDR3 here is CATSRLLQGGDTQYF. CDR3 DNA: TGTGCCACCAGCAGACTACTACAGGGCGGCGATACGCAGTATTTT.

The J gene is TRBJ1-5, the V gene TRBV12-3 or TRBV12-4; 8 nucleotides match TRBD1. V trimming: 6 bases; J trimming: 2 bases; junction bases outside the gene matches: 6. The CDR3 is 15 residues long. Here the CDR3 reads CASSLAQGGNQPQHF. DNA for the CDR3: TGTGCCAGCAGCCTTGCACAGGGGGGCAATCAGCCCCAGCATTTT.

This clonotype was found a few times. This chain connects TRBV25-1 to TRBJ2-5, with 8 bases aligning to TRBD1. The CDR3 covers 15 residues. Germline V gene data show CDR1 as MGHDK and CDR2 as SYGVNS. Unmatched junction bases numbered 4, after V lost 3 bases and J lost 1 base. As DNA, the CDR3 is TGTGCCAGCAGTGAGTGGACAGGGACCCAAGAGACCCAGTACTTC. It specifies CASSEWTGTQETQYF.

This clonotype was detected ten times or more. This chain joins TRBV4-1 and TRBJ2-7; D is perhaps TRBD1 (5 bases). Germline loops: CDR1 MGHRA, CDR2 YSYEKL. This CDR3 is built from 13 residues. Trimming took off 3 bases at V and 6 bases at J, with 12 bases between the two ends. CDR3 DNA sequence: TGCGCCAGCAGCCAGACCAGGGTTTCCGAGCAGTACTTC. Translating it yields CASSQTRVSEQYF.

The V gene is TRBV5-1, the J gene TRBJ2-1, with TRBD1 as a possible D gene (5 bases). The V end lost 4 bases, the J end lost 10 bases, and 15 bases lay between the germline ends. The CDR3 totals 13 residues. Germline CDR1 reads SGHRS; CDR2 reads YFSETQ. CDR3 loop: CASSDPFQGEQFF. The CDR3 DNA is TGCGCCAGCAGCGACCCATTCCAGGGAGAGCAGTTCTTC.

This clonotype came up a few times. The genes are TRBV21-1 and TRBJ2-6. TRBV21-1 is designated a pseudogene. This CDR3 contains 14 residues. CDR3 residues: CASSKVWGANVLTF. The CDR3 DNA reads as TGTGCCAGCAGCAAAGTGTGGGGGGCCAACGTCCTGACTTTC.

This clonotype was seen many times. One end of the junction is discordant with germline, which a read error may explain. This chain joins TRBV5-1 and TRBJ2-3; D tentatively fits TRBD1 or TRBD2 (5 bases each). Germline loops: CDR1 SGHRS, CDR2 YFSETQ. The CDR3 spans 14 residues. The CDR3: CASSPGTATDTQYF. Here the CDR3 DNA reads TGTGCCAGCAGCCCCGGGACGGCCACAGATACGCAGTATTTT.

At least ten counts were recorded for this clonotype. The chain couples TRBV5-1 to TRBJ2-1; D remains unclear. Deletions cut 0 bases from V and 4 bases from J, with 8 bases between. The CDR3 is made up of 14 amino acids. Germline V gene lookup returns CDR1 SGHRS and CDR2 YFSETQ. CDR3 region: CASSLVELYNEQFF. The CDR3 region has the DNA TGCGCCAGCAGCTTGGTGGAGTTATACAATGAGCAGTTCTTC. Based on the CDR3 plus reference TRBV5-1 and TRBJ2-1, the full variable domain is KAGVTQTPRYLIKTRGQQVTLSCSPISGHRSVSWYQQTPGQGLQFLFEYFSETQRNKGNFPGRFSGRQFSNSRSEMNVSTLELGDSALYLCASSLVELYNEQFFGPGTRLTVL.

The CDR3 region has the DNA TGCAGCGTTGAAGGGCGGGCCTACAATGAGCAGTTCTTC. Amino acids: CSVEGRAYNEQFF. The gene calls are TRBV29-1 and TRBJ2-1; TRBD2 is a possible D gene (5 bases). This CDR3 has 13 amino acids. The germline V and J ends were trimmed by 1 base and 2 bases, with 6 bases remaining between them. CDR1 is SQVTM, CDR2 ANQGSEA, per germline.

This clonotype was observed a few times. The rearrangement joins TRBV20-1 to TRBJ1-1, with D maybe TRBD1 (6 bases). CDR1 and CDR2 from the germline V gene are DFQATT and SNEGSKA (reference sequence). The CDR3 spans 13 residues. V was pared by 2 bases and J by 6 bases, with 13 bases between. The CDR3 nucleotides read TGCAGTGCTAGACCCACAGGGTTCCCTGAAGCTTTCTTT. Translation: CSARPTGFPEAFF.

The J gene is TRBJ2-2, the V gene TRBV4-2, with D uncertain. CDR3 length: 15 amino acids. Trimming stripped 1 base from V and 4 bases from J, with 10 bases between. CDR1 LGHNA and CDR2 YNFKEQ come from the germline V gene. The CDR3, as DNA: TGTGCCAGCAGCCAAGGGCCGGGTGTCACCGGGGAGCTGTTTTTT. Protein: CASSQGPGVTGELFF.

This clonotype was found a few times. The chain carries TRBV30 and TRBJ2-1; 15 bases match TRBD2. V lost 2 bases, J lost 8 bases, and 4 bases stayed unmatched. CDR1 and CDR2 from the germline V gene are GTSNPN and SVGIG (reference sequence). The CDR3 spans 15 residues. CDR3 protein: CAWSTGLAGGDEQFF. DNA for the CDR3: TGTGCCTGGAGTACAGGACTAGCGGGGGGGGATGAGCAGTTCTTC.

This clonotype was recorded a few times. V usage is TRBV11-2 and J usage is TRBJ2-1; D is uncertain. The CDR3 loop spans 14 amino acids. Germline CDR1 is SGHAT and CDR2 is FQNNGV. V lost 3 bases to trimming and J lost 0 bases, with 6 bases between them. CDR3 protein: CASSFQDSYNEQFF. The CDR3 DNA follows: TGTGCCAGCAGCTTTCAGGACTCCTACAATGAGCAGTTCTTC.

The chain carries TRBV5-6 and TRBJ2-3; 7 bases agree with TRBD2. V lost 0 bases, J lost 3 bases, and 4 bases stayed unmatched. This CDR3 is built from 15 residues. Germline-derived CDR1 and CDR2 are SGHDT and YYEEEE. The CDR3 sequence is CASSLGGRVTDTQYF. The CDR3 coding sequence is TGTGCCAGCAGCTTGGGAGGGAGGGTGACAGATACGCAGTATTTT. Using reference TRBV5-6 and TRBJ2-3 for the parts outside the CDR3, the full variable domain is DAGVTQSPTHLIKTRGQQVTLRCSPKSGHDTVSWYQQALGQGPQFIFQYYEEEERQRGNFPDRFSGHQFPNYSSELNVNALLLGDSALYLCASSLGGRVTDTQYFGPGTRLTVL.

There are a few counts of this clonotype. The gene calls are TRBV6-2 or TRBV6-3 and TRBJ2-7, with D possibly TRBD2 on 5 matching bases. This CDR3 is 14 amino acids long. V was pared by 5 bases and J by 7 bases, with 18 bases between. Looked up from germline, CDR1 is MNHEY and CDR2 is SVGEGT. CDR3 nucleotides: TGTGCCAGCAGTGACCTGGACTCCGCCCTGGAGCAGTACTTC. Translation: CASSDLDSALEQYF.

The genes are TRBV29-1 and TRBJ1-4; 8 bases line up with TRBD1. The germline V gene encodes CDR1 SQVTM and CDR2 ANQGSEA. Unmatched junction bases numbered 8, after V lost 7 bases and J lost 7 bases. The CDR3 is 13 residues long. CDR3 sequence (DNA): TGCAGCGACTTCAGGGGGCTAGGTGAAAAACTGTTTTTT. This encodes CSDFRGLGEKLFF.

This clonotype has just a few counts. The rearrangement links TRBV15 to TRBJ2-2; TRBD1 is a possible D gene (6 bases). The CDR3 has 16 amino acids. CDR1 is LNHNV and CDR2 is YYDKDF in the germline V gene (reference sequence). Trimming cost V 0 bases and J 7 bases, with 15 bases left between them. CDR3 protein: CATSRDPAGVGGELFF. In DNA form, the CDR3 reads TGTGCCACCAGCAGAGATCCGGCAGGGGTAGGCGGGGAGCTGTTTTTT.

This clonotype was seen a handful of times. The genes are TRBV4-2 and TRBJ2-3, with 8 nucleotides matching TRBD2. Losses at the gene ends were 0 bases for V and 0 bases for J; bases not matched to a gene: 8. The germline V gene encodes CDR1 LGHNA and CDR2 YNFKEQ. The CDR3 loop spans 18 amino acids. CDR3 amino acids: CASSQDTSGISSTDTQYF. The CDR3 DNA reads as TGTGCCAGCAGCCAAGATACTAGCGGAATCTCTAGCACAGATACGCAGTATTTT.

This clonotype was detected only a few times. This chain links TRBV6-2 or TRBV6-3 with TRBJ2-1; 7 bases agree with TRBD2. The CDR3 has 14 amino acids. Germline trimming cut 1 base from V and 15 bases from J; bases unmatched to any gene: 12. The germline V gene encodes CDR1 MNHEY and CDR2 SVGEGT. CDR3 sequence (DNA): TGTGCCAGCAGTTACTGGGGTAGCGGGCGGCCCTCGTTCTTC. This translates into CASSYWGSGRPSFF.

This clonotype was counted many times. This chain's CDR3 is CASSDGTAYNEQFF. The CDR3 nucleotides read TGTGCCAGCAGTGATGGGACAGCTTACAATGAGCAGTTCTTC. This chain links TRBV2 with TRBJ2-1; 7 bases are a match to TRBD1. Unmatched junction bases numbered 3, after V lost 3 bases and J lost 4 bases. The CDR3 totals 14 residues. From germline, CDR1 is SNHLY and CDR2 FYNNEI.

The CDR3 DNA is TGCAGTGCGACCACACTAGCGGGGACTTACAATGAGCAGTTCTTC. Its protein product is CSATTLAGTYNEQFF. The chain couples TRBV20-1 to TRBJ2-1; TRBD2 aligns across 10 bases. The V and J ends lost 6 bases and 4 bases, in that order; junction bases with no gene match: 9. The CDR3 is 15 amino acids. Germline CDR1 DFQATT, CDR2 SNEGSKA (reference sequence).